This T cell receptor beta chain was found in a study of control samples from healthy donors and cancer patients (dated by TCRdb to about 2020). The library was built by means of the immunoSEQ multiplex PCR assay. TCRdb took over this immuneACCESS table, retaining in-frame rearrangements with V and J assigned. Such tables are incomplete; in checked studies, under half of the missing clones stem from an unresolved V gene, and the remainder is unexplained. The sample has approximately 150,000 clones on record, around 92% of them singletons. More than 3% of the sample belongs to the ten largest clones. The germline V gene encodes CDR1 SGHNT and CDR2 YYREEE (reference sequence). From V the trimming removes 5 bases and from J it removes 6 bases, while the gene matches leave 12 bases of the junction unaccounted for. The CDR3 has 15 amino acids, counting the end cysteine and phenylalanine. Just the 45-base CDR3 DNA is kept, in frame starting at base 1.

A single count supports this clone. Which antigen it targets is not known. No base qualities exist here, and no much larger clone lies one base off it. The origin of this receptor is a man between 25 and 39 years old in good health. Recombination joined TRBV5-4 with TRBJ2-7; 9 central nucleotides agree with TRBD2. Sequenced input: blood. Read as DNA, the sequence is TGTGCCAGCAGTCCGCAGAGGGCGGGGGGGGTCGAGCAGTACTTC. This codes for CASSPQRAGGVEQYF.